Reported below is one TCR beta chain. These data originate in a study of cytomegalovirus exposure and HLA in healthy donors. Germline V gene sequence: CDR1 ENHRY, CDR2 SYGVKD. The V and J ends lost 7 bases and 1 base respectively, with 13 bases between them. This CDR3 region has 14 residues. PCR used 60 Vbeta primers and 13 Jbeta primers. Sequencing used immunoSEQ multiplex PCR; TCRdb keeps in-frame clones, though not all of them. The table lists roughly 67,000 clones, over 70% of them singletons, with approximately 8% in the top ten. The clonotype originates from a man between 60 and 75 years old in good health and CMV-seropositive. Sequencing was carried out using PBMCs. V is TRBV10-3 and J is TRBJ1-2, with unresolved D. The CDR3 is CAITPEGGNYGYTF. In nucleotides, the CDR3 is TGTGCCATCACCCCCGAGGGAGGTAACTATGGCTACACCTTC.